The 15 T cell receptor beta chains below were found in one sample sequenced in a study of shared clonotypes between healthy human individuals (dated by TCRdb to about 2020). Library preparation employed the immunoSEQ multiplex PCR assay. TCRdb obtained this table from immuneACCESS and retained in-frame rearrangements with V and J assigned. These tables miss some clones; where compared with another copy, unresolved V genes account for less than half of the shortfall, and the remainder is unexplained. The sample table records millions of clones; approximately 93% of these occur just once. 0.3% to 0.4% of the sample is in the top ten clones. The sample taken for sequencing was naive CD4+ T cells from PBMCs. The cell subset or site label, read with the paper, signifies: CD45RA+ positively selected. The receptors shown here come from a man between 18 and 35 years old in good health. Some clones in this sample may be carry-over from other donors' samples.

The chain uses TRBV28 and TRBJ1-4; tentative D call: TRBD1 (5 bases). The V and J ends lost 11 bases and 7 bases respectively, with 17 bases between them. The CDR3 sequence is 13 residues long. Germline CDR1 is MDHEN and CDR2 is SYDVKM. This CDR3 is CAARGRGLEKLFF. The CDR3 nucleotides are TGTGCCGCAAGGGGCAGAGGCCTTGAAAAACTGTTTTTT.

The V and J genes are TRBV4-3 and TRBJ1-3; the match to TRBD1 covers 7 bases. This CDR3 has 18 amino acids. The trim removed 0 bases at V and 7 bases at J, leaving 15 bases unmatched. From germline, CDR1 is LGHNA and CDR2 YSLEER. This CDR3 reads CASSQDSPDRVGWNTIYF. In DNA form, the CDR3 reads TGCGCCAGCAGCCAAGATAGTCCAGACAGGGTTGGGTGGAACACCATATATTTT.

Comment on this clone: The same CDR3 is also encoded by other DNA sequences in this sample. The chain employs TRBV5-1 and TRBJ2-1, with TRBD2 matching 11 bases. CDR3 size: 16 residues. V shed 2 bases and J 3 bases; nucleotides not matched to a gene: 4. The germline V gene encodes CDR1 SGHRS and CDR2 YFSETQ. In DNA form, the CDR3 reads TGCGCCAGCAGCTTCGGACTAGCGGGCCTCTACAATGAGCAGTTCTTC. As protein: CASSFGLAGLYNEQFF. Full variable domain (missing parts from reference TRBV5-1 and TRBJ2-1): KAGVTQTPRYLIKTRGQQVTLSCSPISGHRSVSWYQQTPGQGLQFLFEYFSETQRNKGNFPGRFSGRQFSNSRSEMNVSTLELGDSALYLCASSFGLAGLYNEQFFGPGTRLTVL.

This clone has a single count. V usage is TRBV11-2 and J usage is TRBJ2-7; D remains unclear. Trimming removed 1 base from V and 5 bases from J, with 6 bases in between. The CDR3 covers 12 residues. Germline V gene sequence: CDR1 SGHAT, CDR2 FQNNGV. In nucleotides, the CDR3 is TGTGCCAGCAGCTTAGGAACCCACGAGCAGTACTTC. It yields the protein CASSLGTHEQYF.

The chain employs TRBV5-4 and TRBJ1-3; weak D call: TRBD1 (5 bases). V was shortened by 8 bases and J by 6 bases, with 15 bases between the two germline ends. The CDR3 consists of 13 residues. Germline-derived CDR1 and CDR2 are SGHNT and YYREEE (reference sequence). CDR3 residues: CASTGTGINTIYF. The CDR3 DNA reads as TGTGCCAGTACCGGGACGGGGATAAACACCATATATTTT.

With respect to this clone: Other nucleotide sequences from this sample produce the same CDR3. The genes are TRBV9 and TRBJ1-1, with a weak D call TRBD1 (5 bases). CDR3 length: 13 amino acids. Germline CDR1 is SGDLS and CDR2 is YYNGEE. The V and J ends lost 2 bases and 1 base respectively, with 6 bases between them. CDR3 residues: CASSVQGNTEAFF. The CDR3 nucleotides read TGTGCCAGCAGCGTCCAGGGGAACACTGAAGCTTTCTTT.

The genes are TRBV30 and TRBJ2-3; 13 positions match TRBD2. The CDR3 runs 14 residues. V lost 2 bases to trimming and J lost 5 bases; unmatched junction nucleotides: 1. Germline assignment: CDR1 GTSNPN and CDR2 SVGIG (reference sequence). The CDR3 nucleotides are TGTGCCTGGAGTCGGACTAGCGGGAGAGATACGCAGTATTTT. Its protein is CAWSRTSGRDTQYF. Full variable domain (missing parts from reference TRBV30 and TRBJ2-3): SQTIHQWPATLVQPVGSPLSLECTVEGTSNPNLYWYRQAAGRGLQLLFYSVGIGQISSEVPQNLSASRPQDRQFILSSKKLLLSDSGFYLCAWSRTSGRDTQYFGPGTRLTVL.

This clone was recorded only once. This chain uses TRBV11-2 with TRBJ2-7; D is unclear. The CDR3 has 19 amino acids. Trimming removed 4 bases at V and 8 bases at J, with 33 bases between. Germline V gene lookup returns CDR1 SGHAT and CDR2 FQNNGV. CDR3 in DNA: TGTGCCAGCAGCTCAGTTCTTAAGCCCCACGTTTCTACGCGGTGGCAGCAGTACTTC. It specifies CASSSVLKPHVSTRWQQYF.

The CDR3 region is CASSYLGPPGRQPQHF. The CDR3, as DNA: TGTGCCAGCAGTTACCTAGGACCGCCAGGTAGGCAGCCCCAGCATTTT. This sequence joins TRBV6-6 and TRBJ1-5; D unresolved. Germline V lookup: CDR1 MNHNY, CDR2 SVGAGI (reference sequence). The CDR3 is 16 residues long. Trimming cost V 2 bases and J 7 bases, with 18 bases left between them.

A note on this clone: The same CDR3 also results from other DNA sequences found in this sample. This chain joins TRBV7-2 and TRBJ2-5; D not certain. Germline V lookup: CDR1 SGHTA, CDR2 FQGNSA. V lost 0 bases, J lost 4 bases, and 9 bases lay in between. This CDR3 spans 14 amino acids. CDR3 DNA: TGTGCCAGCAGCTTAGCCCTAGGTGTAGAGACCCAGTACTTC. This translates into CASSLALGVETQYF.

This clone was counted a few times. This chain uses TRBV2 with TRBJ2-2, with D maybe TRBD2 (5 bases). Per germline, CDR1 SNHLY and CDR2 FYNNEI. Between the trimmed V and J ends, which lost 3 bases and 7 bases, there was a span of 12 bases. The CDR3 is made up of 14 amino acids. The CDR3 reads CASSDGLADGELFF. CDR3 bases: TGTGCCAGCAGTGACGGGCTAGCTGACGGGGAGCTGTTTTTT.

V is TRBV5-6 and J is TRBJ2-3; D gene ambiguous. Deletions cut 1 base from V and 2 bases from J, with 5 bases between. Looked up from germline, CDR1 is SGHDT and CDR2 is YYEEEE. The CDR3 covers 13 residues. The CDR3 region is CASSLWITDTQYF. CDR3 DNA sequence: TGTGCCAGCAGCTTGTGGATCACAGATACGCAGTATTTT.

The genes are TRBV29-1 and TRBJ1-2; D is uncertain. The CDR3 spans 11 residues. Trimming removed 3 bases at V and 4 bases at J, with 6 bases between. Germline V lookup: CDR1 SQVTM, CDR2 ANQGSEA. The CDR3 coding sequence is TGCAGCGTTGACAAAGGCTATGGCTACACCTTC. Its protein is CSVDKGYGYTF.

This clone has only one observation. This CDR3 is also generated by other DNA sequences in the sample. The CDR3 region is CASSSPRGMNTEAFF. CDR3 bases: TGTGCCAGCAGTTCGCCCAGGGGTATGAACACTGAAGCTTTCTTT. The chain couples TRBV28 to TRBJ1-1; possibly TRBD1 for D (6 bases). The germline gives CDR1 MDHEN, CDR2 SYDVKM. V was trimmed by 4 bases and J by 0 bases, leaving 12 bases between them. This CDR3 has 15 residues.

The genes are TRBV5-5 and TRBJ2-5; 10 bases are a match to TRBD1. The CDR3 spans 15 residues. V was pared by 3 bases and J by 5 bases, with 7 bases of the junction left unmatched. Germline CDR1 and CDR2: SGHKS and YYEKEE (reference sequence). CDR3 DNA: TGTGCCAGCAGCTCAAACAGACAGGGGGCCGAGACCCAGTACTTC. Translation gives CASSSNRQGAETQYF.